These 15 T cell receptor beta chains were sequenced from one sample in a study of T cells of healthy individuals. Each CDR3 protein gets one entry after TCRdb re-called the 5' RACE reads with MiXCR. Among more than 85,000 distinct CDR3 sequences listed, approximately 15% were seen once. These receptors all come from a human donor in good health.

The chain links TRBV12-3 or TRBV12-4 to TRBJ2-7; 12 nucleotides align to TRBD2. The CDR3 contains 13 residues. J lost 5 bases, V lost 6 bases, and 2 bases had no gene match. CDR3 sequence (DNA): TGTGCCAGCAGACTAGCGGGAGGAAACGAGCAGTACTTC. This translates into CASRLAGGNEQYF.

The gene calls are TRBV20-1 and TRBJ2-5, with D maybe TRBD2 (6 bases). The germline CDR1 and CDR2 sequences are DFQATT and SNEGSKA (reference sequence). The CDR3 totals 11 residues. V dropped 6 bases and J dropped 6 bases, with 11 bases sitting between them. The chain's CDR3 is CSAPGGKTQYF. The DNA for the CDR3 is TGCAGTGCCCCCGGGGGAAAGACCCAGTACTTC.

Ten or more counts support this clonotype. This chain links TRBV7-2 with TRBJ2-7; D uncertain. This CDR3 is built from 12 residues. Germline V gene sequence: CDR1 SGHTA, CDR2 FQGNSA. V was shortened by 2 bases and J by 2 bases, with 4 bases between the two germline ends. The CDR3 DNA follows: TGTGCCAGCAGCTTAACAGCCTACGAGCAGTACTTC. Residues: CASSLTAYEQYF.

The rearrangement joins TRBV6-5 to TRBJ2-1; TRBD1 might be the D (6 bases). The V and J ends lost 0 bases and 5 bases respectively, with 11 bases between them. The CDR3 sequence is 15 residues long. Germline-derived CDR1 and CDR2 are MNHEY and SVGAGI. The DNA of the CDR3 is TGTGCCAGCAGTTACTCCCTTGGACAGCACAATGAGCAGTTCTTC. Protein product: CASSYSLGQHNEQFF.

This chain uses TRBV24-1 with TRBJ2-7, with a weak D call TRBD1 (6 bases). Germline lookup yields CDR1 KGHDR and CDR2 SFDVKD. V was pared by 4 bases and J by 4 bases, with 10 bases between. The CDR3 contains 13 residues. CDR3 loop: CATSDLDSYEQYF. In DNA, the CDR3 is TGTGCCACCAGTGACTTGGACAGTTACGAGCAGTACTTC.

This clonotype was found a few times. V and J are TRBV27 and TRBJ1-5, with TRBD1 as a possible D gene (6 bases). Trimming stripped 3 bases from V and 5 bases from J, with 14 bases between. In germline, CDR1 is MNHEY, CDR2 SMNVEV (reference sequence). The CDR3 contains 15 residues. The DNA for the CDR3 is TGTGCCAGCAGTTTCCAGGGGAGAGAGGATCAGCCCCAGCATTTT. This gives the protein CASSFQGREDQPQHF.

The chain recombines TRBV2 with TRBJ2-2; no firm D call. Germline-derived CDR1 and CDR2 are SNHLY and FYNNEI. The CDR3 runs 17 residues. V was pared by 1 base and J by 4 bases, with 16 bases between. CDR3 DNA sequence: TGTGCCAGCAGTGAAGTCGCCACGTCATCGGGCACCGGGGAGCTGTTTTTT. Its protein is CASSEVATSSGTGELFF. Variable domain in full (rest from reference TRBV2 and TRBJ2-2): EPEVTQTPSHQVTQMGQEVILRCVPISNHLYFYWYRQILGQKVEFLVSFYNNEISEKSEIFDDQFSVERPDGSNFTLKIRSTKLEDSAMYFCASSEVATSSGTGELFFGEGSRLTVL.

This clonotype was picked up a small number of times. This sequence joins TRBV7-2 and TRBJ2-1; 10 nucleotides line up with TRBD2. V shed 5 bases and J 4 bases; nucleotides not matched to a gene: 2. The germline V gene encodes CDR1 SGHTA and CDR2 FQGNSA. The CDR3 is made up of 14 amino acids. The CDR3, as DNA: TGTGCCAGCAGCCGGGGACTAGCGTACAATGAGCAGTTCTTC. Residues: CASSRGLAYNEQFF.

This clonotype was seen only a few times. V and J are TRBV5-1 and TRBJ2-1; 7 positions match TRBD1. Germline loops: CDR1 SGHRS, CDR2 YFSETQ. J gave up 9 bases and V 0 bases, and 12 bases lay outside the gene matches. The CDR3 sequence is 16 residues long. CDR3 DNA: TGCGCCAGCAGCTTGGAATCGCGCCCAGGGGGTGGTGAGCAGTTCTTC. This gives the protein CASSLESRPGGGEQFF.

This clonotype has at least ten counts. CDR3 nucleotide sequence: TGTGCCAGCAGGAGAAGATGGACGAAGATCATGACAGATACGCAGTATTTT. Translation gives CASRRRWTKIMTDTQYF. The chain carries TRBV28 and TRBJ2-3; D gene uncertain. V lost 6 bases to trimming and J lost 3 bases, with 22 bases between them. This CDR3 region has 17 residues. In germline, CDR1 is MDHEN, CDR2 SYDVKM.

This sequence joins TRBV25-1 and TRBJ1-1; D unclear. The CDR3 has 14 residues. V lost 3 bases, J lost 4 bases, and 12 bases lay in between. Germline lookup yields CDR1 MGHDK and CDR2 SYGVNS. DNA for the CDR3: TGTGCCAGCAGTGAGTCGGGCGTCGTCACTGAAGCTTTCTTT. Translation: CASSESGVVTEAFF.

V usage is TRBV10-2 and J usage is TRBJ2-7, with a weak D call TRBD1 (5 bases). The germline V gene encodes CDR1 WSHSY and CDR2 SAAADI. CDR3 length equals 16 residues. Trimming pared 1 base from V and 5 bases from J, leaving 18 bases between. The CDR3 DNA reads as TGCGCCAGCAGTGAGTGGGCTCGACTCGTGGGGCACGAGCAGTACTTC. It encodes CASSEWARLVGHEQYF.

This clonotype was seen repeatedly, ten times or more. The V call is TRBV20-1, the J call TRBJ1-1, with D perhaps matching TRBD1 (5 bases). The CDR3 loop spans 15 amino acids. V lost 4 bases to trimming and J lost 2 bases, with 17 bases between them. Per germline, CDR1 DFQATT and CDR2 SNEGSKA (reference sequence). DNA of the CDR3: TGCAGTGCTAAAGGGACGACACGGATCAACACTGAAGCTTTCTTT. It yields the protein CSAKGTTRINTEAFF.

This clonotype was seen only a few times. The gene calls are TRBV6-5 and TRBJ2-7; D ambiguous. V was pared by 6 bases and J by 0 bases, with 9 bases between. This CDR3 is built from 13 residues. Germline CDR1 is MNHEY and CDR2 is SVGAGI. CDR3 sequence reads: CASRQTSSYEQYF. The DNA of the CDR3 is TGTGCCAGCAGACAAACGAGCTCCTACGAGCAGTACTTC.

This rearrangement joins TRBV12-3 or TRBV12-4 to TRBJ2-1, with a weak D call TRBD2 (6 bases). Trimming took 3 bases from V and 9 from J, leaving 9 bases between them. The length of the CDR3 is 12 residues. In DNA form, the CDR3 reads TGTGCCAGCAGTTTGGCGGGACGTGAGCAGTTCTTC. Translating it yields CASSLAGREQFF.